Shown below are 20 T cell receptor beta chains from a single sample sequenced in a study of cytomegalovirus exposure and HLA in healthy donors. Data came from immunoSEQ multiplex PCR; TCRdb stores just in-frame clones and leaves some out. The sample carries over 150,000 clones, just under 90% recorded once. The sequenced material came from PBMCs. These receptors were obtained from a man aged 18 to 29 in good health and CMV-seropositive.

The rearrangement uses TRBV9 and TRBJ2-1; 10 bases line up with TRBD2. Trimming took 0 bases from V and 4 from J; bases not matched to a gene: 13. Looked up from germline, CDR1 is SGDLS and CDR2 is YYNGEE. This CDR3 has 19 residues. CDR3 residues: CASSVAPFRGTSEYNEQFF. CDR3 sequence (DNA): TGTGCCAGCAGCGTAGCCCCTTTTCGCGGGACTAGCGAGTACAATGAGCAGTTCTTC. The whole variable domain, filled in from reference TRBV9 and TRBJ2-1, reads DSGVTQTPKHLITATGQRVTLRCSPRSGDLSVYWYQQSLDQGLQFLIQYYNGEERAKGNILERFSAQQFPDLHSELNLSSLELGDSALYFCASSVAPFRGTSEYNEQFFGPGTRLTVL.

The CDR3 DNA reads as TGTACGACTAGCGGGTTATCCTACGAGCAGTACTTC. Protein product: CTTSGLSYEQYF. The rearrangement uses TRBV28 and TRBJ2-7; TRBD2 aligns across 10 bases. The germline V gene encodes CDR1 MDHEN and CDR2 SYDVKM. This CDR3 is built from 12 residues.

V usage is TRBV2 and J usage is TRBJ1-2; D is uncertain. The germline V gene has CDR1 SNHLY and CDR2 FYNNEI. Between the trimmed V and J ends, which lost 2 bases and 8 bases, there was a span of 12 bases. This CDR3 has 13 residues. The DNA for the CDR3 is TGTGCCAGCAGTGAAACGCCAGGAGGGGGCTACACCTTC. Protein product: CASSETPGGGYTF.

This chain connects TRBV19 to TRBJ2-1; 7 bases match TRBD2. The CDR3 runs 16 residues. With 5 bases clipped from V and 1 base from J, the junction kept 8 bases outside the gene matches. Germline values: CDR1 LNHDA, CDR2 SQIVND (reference sequence). The CDR3 is CASSPQSAGSYNEQFF. DNA for the CDR3: TGTGCCAGTAGTCCTCAGTCAGCGGGGTCCTACAATGAGCAGTTCTTC.

The DNA of the CDR3 is TGTGCCAGCAGGACTAGCGGGAGGAGGTACAATGAGCAGTTCTTC. This gives the protein CASRTSGRRYNEQFF. The chain uses TRBV11-2 and TRBJ2-1, with TRBD2 identical over 13 bases. The ends lost 6 bases at V and 4 bases at J; junction bases unmatched: 3. The germline gives CDR1 SGHAT, CDR2 FQNNGV. The CDR3 covers 15 residues.

The chain is built from TRBV20-1 and TRBJ2-1, with D possibly TRBD1 on 5 matching bases. Per germline, CDR1 DFQATT and CDR2 SNEGSKA (reference sequence). The CDR3 is 11 amino acids. V dropped 3 bases and J dropped 10 bases, with 10 bases sitting between them. For the CDR3, the DNA is TGCAGTGCTAGCGACAGCAAGGAGCAGTTCTTC. It encodes CSASDSKEQFF.

Concerning this clone itself: An end of the junction differs from the germline gene, which may be a read error. This chain links TRBV30 with TRBJ2-7; maybe TRBD2 (5 bases). The CDR3 is made up of 11 amino acids. In germline, CDR1 is GTSNPN, CDR2 SVGIG (reference sequence). This CDR3 is CVWSKLDEQYF. CDR3 nucleotide sequence: TGTGTCTGGAGTAAACTAGATGAGCAGTACTTC.

V and J are TRBV30 and TRBJ1-2; 10 nucleotides match TRBD1. J lost 13 bases, V lost 0 bases, and 2 bases had no gene match. This CDR3 region has 11 residues. In germline, CDR1 is GTSNPN, CDR2 SVGIG (reference sequence). The CDR3, as DNA: TGTGCCTGGAGTGTGGGACAGGGGCCCACCTTC. It is translated as CAWSVGQGPTF.

As for this clone: The sample contains more than one DNA sequence encoding this CDR3. The chain joins TRBV5-1 to TRBJ1-1; the D gene is possibly TRBD1 (6 bases). CDR3 length equals 16 residues. Per the germline V gene, CDR1 is SGHRS and CDR2 is YFSETQ. V was pared by 4 bases and J by 0 bases, with 16 bases between. In DNA, the CDR3 is TGCGCCAGCAGCCTAGGACAAGGGGGTATGAACACTGAAGCTTTCTTT. Amino acid sequence: CASSLGQGGMNTEAFF.

The chain joins TRBV5-1 to TRBJ1-5, with 11 bases lining up with TRBD1. CDR1 SGHRS and CDR2 YFSETQ come from the germline V gene. V shed 0 bases, J shed 7 bases, and the junction held 3 bases outside the gene matches. CDR3 size: 15 residues. The CDR3 region has the DNA TGCGCCAGCAGCTTGGACGGGACAGGGGGGCAGCCCCAGCATTTT. Protein product: CASSLDGTGGQPQHF.

V gene TRBV28 combines with J gene TRBJ2-3; TRBD2 aligns across 13 bases. Germline assignment: CDR1 MDHEN and CDR2 SYDVKM. CDR3 length: 17 residues. V lost 3 bases to trimming and J lost 2 bases; unmatched junction nucleotides: 5. The CDR3 here is CASSLILAGGPTDTQYF. The CDR3 coding sequence is TGTGCCAGCAGTTTGATACTAGCGGGAGGGCCCACAGATACGCAGTATTTT.

The rearrangement joins TRBV5-1 to TRBJ2-7; 8 nucleotides match TRBD1. After removal of 5 bases from V and 4 bases from J, the junction contained 5 bases not matched to a gene. The CDR3 extends over 13 amino acids. CDR1 and CDR2 from the germline V gene are SGHRS and YFSETQ. The CDR3 protein is CASSQGADYEQYF. DNA for the CDR3: TGCGCCAGCAGTCAGGGGGCTGATTACGAGCAGTACTTC. Variable domain in full (rest from reference TRBV5-1 and TRBJ2-7): KAGVTQTPRYLIKTRGQQVTLSCSPISGHRSVSWYQQTPGQGLQFLFEYFSETQRNKGNFPGRFSGRQFSNSRSEMNVSTLELGDSALYLCASSQGADYEQYFGPGTRLTVT.

The genes are TRBV7-8 and TRBJ2-1, with TRBD2 matching over 10 bases. V shed 2 bases, J shed 5 bases, and the junction held 3 bases outside the gene matches. Per the germline V gene, CDR1 is SGHVS and CDR2 is FQNEAQ. The CDR3 is made up of 15 amino acids. CDR3 amino acids: CASSLTSGANNEQFF. The CDR3 bases are TGTGCCAGCAGCTTAACTAGCGGGGCCAACAATGAGCAGTTCTTC.

A few counts support this clone. The CDR3 sequence is CASSPFASYNEQFF. The CDR3, as DNA: TGTGCCAGCAGCCCCTTTGCTAGTTACAATGAGCAGTTCTTC. This chain connects TRBV11-1 to TRBJ2-1; D gene uncertain. The CDR3 is 14 residues long. Trimming shortened V by 5 bases and J by 4 bases, and 12 bases separated the two germline ends. Germline V lookup: CDR1 SGHAT, CDR2 FQDESV (reference sequence).

The chain links TRBV6-5 to TRBJ2-4, with D unresolved. Germline loops: CDR1 MNHEY, CDR2 SVGAGI. V lost 4 bases to trimming and J lost 1 base, with 11 bases between them. There are 15 residues in the CDR3. The DNA for the CDR3 is TGTGCCAGCAGTTCGCACGAGGAGGCCAAAAACATTCAGTACTTC. Its translation is CASSSHEEAKNIQYF.

The chain links TRBV5-1 to TRBJ2-2; TRBD1 matches at 8 bases. This CDR3 comprises 17 residues. The V gene's germline CDR1 is SGHRS and CDR2 YFSETQ. Trimming cost V 4 bases and J 4 bases; bases outside gene matches: 12. CDR3 sequence (DNA): TGCGCCAGCAGCGTGCGGACAGGGTTTAAGGGCACCGGGGAGCTGTTTTTT. Its translation: CASSVRTGFKGTGELFF. Combining the CDR3 with reference TRBV5-1 and TRBJ2-2 gives the whole variable domain KAGVTQTPRYLIKTRGQQVTLSCSPISGHRSVSWYQQTPGQGLQFLFEYFSETQRNKGNFPGRFSGRQFSNSRSEMNVSTLELGDSALYLCASSVRTGFKGTGELFFGEGSRLTVL.

The gene calls are TRBV5-1 and TRBJ2-7, with 7 bases identical to TRBD1. Germline CDR1 and CDR2: SGHRS and YFSETQ. Trimming at V came to 4 bases and at J to 6 bases, leaving 10 bases not matched to a gene. CDR3 length: 14 residues. CDR3 coding DNA: TGCGCCAGCAGCCCAAACCATTACAGGGGCGAGCAGTACTTC. Protein: CASSPNHYRGEQYF.

This chain uses TRBV7-9 with TRBJ2-2, with TRBD2 matching over 12 bases. Losses at the gene ends were 2 bases for V and 6 bases for J; bases not matched to a gene: 4. The CDR3 covers 16 residues. Germline CDR1 is SEHNR and CDR2 is FQNEAQ (reference sequence). CDR3 region: CASSLTSGRWAGELFF. Here the CDR3 DNA reads TGTGCCAGCAGCTTAACTAGCGGGAGGTGGGCCGGGGAGCTGTTTTTT.

Many counts were recorded for this clone. The chain has TRBV9 and TRBJ2-6, with D maybe TRBD1 (6 bases). Germline lookup yields CDR1 SGDLS and CDR2 YYNGEE. CDR3 length: 17 amino acids. V was pared by 0 bases and J by 1 base, with 11 bases between. CDR3 sequence: CASSVERGNSGANVLTF. The CDR3 DNA reads TGTGCCAGCAGCGTAGAGAGGGGGAATTCTGGGGCCAACGTCCTGACTTTC.

J is TRBJ2-1 and V is TRBV2; a possible D gene is TRBD1 (5 bases). This CDR3 comprises 14 residues. The V end lost 6 bases, the J end lost 0 bases, and 9 bases lay between the germline ends. Germline-derived CDR1 and CDR2 are SNHLY and FYNNEI. This CDR3 reads CASRQESSYNEQFF. The CDR3 bases are TGTGCCAGCAGACAGGAAAGCTCCTACAATGAGCAGTTCTTC.